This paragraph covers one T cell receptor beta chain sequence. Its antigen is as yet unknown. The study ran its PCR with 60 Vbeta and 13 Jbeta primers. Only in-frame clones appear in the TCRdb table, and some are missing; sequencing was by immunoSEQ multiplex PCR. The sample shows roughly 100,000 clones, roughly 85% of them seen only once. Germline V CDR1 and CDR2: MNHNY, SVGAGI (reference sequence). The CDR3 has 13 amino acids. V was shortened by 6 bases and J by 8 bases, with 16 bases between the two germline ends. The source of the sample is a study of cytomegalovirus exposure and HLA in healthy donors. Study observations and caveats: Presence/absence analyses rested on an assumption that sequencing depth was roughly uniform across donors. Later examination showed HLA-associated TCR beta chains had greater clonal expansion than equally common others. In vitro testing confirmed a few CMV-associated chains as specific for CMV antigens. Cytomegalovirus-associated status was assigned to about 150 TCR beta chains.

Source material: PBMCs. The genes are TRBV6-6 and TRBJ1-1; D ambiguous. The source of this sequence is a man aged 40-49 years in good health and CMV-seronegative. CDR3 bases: TGTGCCAGCAGCCTCCGTCCACAGTCAGAAGCTTTCTTT. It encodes CASSLRPQSEAFF.